This T cell receptor (beta chain) was obtained from a study of cytomegalovirus exposure and HLA in healthy donors (dated by TCRdb to about 2017). About the full investigation: According to an earlier analysis of a few hundred of the donors, about 179 million T cells yielded 95 million to 140 million unique TCR beta sequences and 276 Gb of sequence data. Roughly 300 gigabases of sequencing data and roughly 80 million unique TCR sequences made up an early release that covered fewer than 650 HLA-typed donors. Of the approximately 400 genotyped donors, about 80% fell in the genetic ancestry cluster associated with self-reported Caucasian donors. The study aimed to test whether cataloging public T cell receptors could reveal signatures of past pathogen exposure. The study used immunosequencing to profile the T cell repertoires of approximately 640 subjects and linked those repertoires to cytomegalovirus serostatus. Besides the first cohort of roughly 700 subjects, a separate validation cohort made up of roughly 120 different subjects was used. High-throughput TCR immunosequencing, statistical association of individual TCRs with disease status, and machine learning were combined to predict cytomegalovirus infection status. In a later analysis, previously published TCR beta repertoires from about 640 donors were re-analyzed and high-resolution HLA genotyping was added so that TCR occurrence patterns could be studied. Rather than using new phenotypic data, the later analysis identified candidate immune exposures from TCR beta sequences and from how often those sequences occurred across donors. An earlier analysis of 450 to 750 of the donors used high-throughput TCR beta sequencing to judge whether each TCR beta V gene segment behaved as functional or pseudogenic. Alongside the repertoire data, information on donor age, sex, ethnicity and CMV serostatus was compiled. Genome-wide SNP genotypes for about 60% of the 666 donors were used in a later genetic analysis, which treated that subset as a discovery cohort. Every repertoire in the discovery cohort had been generated on one and the same sequencing platform. Class I and class II HLA loci were covered by the typing at four-digit resolution. The number of typed donors differed by locus: roughly 629-640 for A, B, C, DRB1 and DQB1; 500 to 550 for DQA1; approximately 610 for DPA1; and roughly 450 for DPB1. About five DR-DQ haplotypes were treated as single units for association and clustering because of strong linkage in the cohort. Across under 500 genotyped donors of the cohort, an average of approximately 220,000 unique TCR beta nucleotide sequences per donor were sequenced, and about a sixth of those sequences were non-productive.

Per the germline V gene, WSHSY is the CDR1 and SAAADI is the CDR2. The CDR3 covers 17 residues, taking in both the cysteine and the phenylalanine. The sequence is cut down to CDR3 DNA, 51 bases in frame from base 1. For this chain, trimming is 2 bases at the V end and 2 bases at the J end, and the number of junction bases without a gene match is 11. The cohort consisted of more than 650 healthy bone marrow donors. Cohort members were all nominally healthy when sampled, although unrecorded immune exposures were likely present. The donor tested CMV seronegative, placing the donor among the 352 seronegative members of the cohort. Each donor provided a peripheral blood sample, and peripheral blood mononuclear cells were used for TCR beta sequencing. The Qiagen DNeasy Blood Extraction Kit was used to extract genomic DNA from the blood cell samples. The investigation overall reported the following: Some IMGT-functional V segments, including TRBV6-2 and TRBV6-3, could not be distinguished by the 87-base-pair reads and were therefore excluded. V-gene and J-gene trimming of TCR beta chains was associated with a missense DCLRE1C variant in a later genetic analysis, and the association was replicated in an independent cohort. The earlier analysis of approximately 540 of the donors excluded over 15 rarely observed V segments, including chromosome 9 orphons, because counts were too low. Specific HLA alleles were associated with over 15,000 TCR beta sequences at a false discovery rate of 0.05 in a later analysis. The cohort was sequenced for TCR beta chains only, and without alpha or paired-chain data the features that could be detected were limited. The only immune exposure information available for the cohort was CMV serostatus. In an earlier analysis of 587 of the donors, most TCR beta V segments appeared in productive rearrangements about 90% or about 30% of the time, broadly matching IMGT annotations. Correlated functional status among segregating V segments might be attributable to linkage disequilibrium, but an unknown experimental factor could not be ruled out. In a later analysis, TCR association rates were found to vary across HLA loci, with the most associated TCRs seen for DRB1 alleles and the fewest for HLA-C alleles. Most CMV-associated TCR beta chains appeared to be HLA-restricted in a later analysis, and the HLA associations seemed to be driven largely by CMV exposure. Several of the top co-occurrence clusters appeared to be linked to parvovirus B19, influenza, CMV and Epstein-Barr virus, according to a later analysis. Roughly uniform sequencing depth across donors was assumed in presence/absence analyses, although this assumption may not hold. It was suggested by the authors that the approach could potentially be generalized to other disease states and immunological phenotypes. A cluster of highly shared sequence variants was judged likely to represent a technical artifact of the sequencing pipeline. Most TCR sequences were seen in very few donors, while some public TCRs were found in many individuals. Compared with equally common non-associated chains, HLA-associated TCR beta chains in a later analysis were more clonally expanded and had lower generation probabilities. A total of roughly 160 TCR beta chains were listed by the study as associated with cytomegalovirus. The classifier was reported to diagnose cytomegalovirus status with high specificity and sensitivity in both the original cohort and the validation cohort. When HLA alleles, especially DR and DQ, strongly co-occurred, attributing TCR associations to individual alleles was difficult. According to a later genetic analysis, donors in an Asian-associated ancestry cluster had fewer N-insertions in productive TCRs than the roughly 700-donor mean. A few of the identified cytomegalovirus-associated TCR beta chains were confirmed in vitro to be specific for cytomegalovirus antigens. A further reported finding was that TCR beta sequences accurately predicted the HLA-A and HLA-B alleles for most subjects in the first cohort. HLA typing was unavailable for some donors at each locus, so association tests used only the typed subset.

The library was built by means of the immunoSEQ multiplex PCR assay. For the multiplex PCR, a mixture combining 60 forward primers for TCR Vbeta segments and 13 reverse primers for TCR Jbeta segments was used. The CDR3 region of rearranged TCR beta genes was amplified from genomic DNA by a multiplex PCR assay. Amplified TCR beta libraries were sequenced as 87-base-pair reads on the Illumina HiSeq System. As for how the authors treated the data: A later analysis tallied around 82 million unique TCR beta chains across the 666 repertoires, and about 12 million of those chains were shared by two or more donors. A nearest-neighbor algorithm error-corrected the raw reads and collapsed the reads into unique sequences, merging closely related sequences to remove PCR and sequencing errors. To assign V, D and J gene segments, CDR3 sequences were aligned to IMGT reference sequences. For a sequence to be retained, a match of at least six nucleotides to both a V gene segment and a J gene segment was required. Rearrangements were called productive when the CDR3 lacked stop codons and stayed in frame with V and J; all others were non-productive. Following IMGT convention, CDR3 was defined as the stretch from the second conserved V-encoded cysteine up to the conserved J-encoded phenylalanine. In an earlier analysis of just under 600 of the donors, sequences lacking an unambiguous match to a single V gene segment were excluded. An earlier analysis of 500 to 600 of the donors classified V segments as functional when productive rearrangements were above 56.7% and as segregating when the standard deviation between donors was above 5%. A statistical classification framework was developed to diagnose cytomegalovirus status using the catalog of TCR beta chain sequences. V and J gene assignment, in a later analysis, came from comparing TCR nucleotide sequences with IMGT/GENE-DB human TR gene sequences. A later analysis assigned CDR3 sequences and most-parsimonious VDJ recombination scenarios with the TCRdist pipeline. A later analysis defined each TCR beta chain by its CDR3 amino acid sequence plus V-gene family, and excluded reads lacking a unique V-gene family. As a way to deal with suspected cross-contamination and a sequencing artifact, a later analysis dropped 640 or so nucleotide sequences that were highly shared and had low generation probability. A later analysis calculated a clonal expansion index for each public chain from normalized within-repertoire ranks of inferred template counts. A later analysis computed generation probabilities with a VDJ recombination model fitted to out-of-frame rearrangements, and checked the results against IGoR. A later analysis scored TCR-TCR, TCR-HLA and TCR-CMV co-occurrence with hypergeometric tests, applying a repertoire-size bias correction to TCR pairs. A later analysis estimated false discovery rates by permuting HLA or CMV assignments 20 times. In a later analysis, co-occurring TCRs were grouped using DBSCAN, and TCRdist sequence similarity was added for clustering within HLA-allele-positive subsets. For co-occurrence clustering, repertoires with fewer than 30,000 or more than 120,000 public chains were excluded, along with roughly 5 repertoires with anomalous nucleotide sharing. TCRdb took over this immuneACCESS table, retaining in-frame rearrangements with V and J assigned. Such tables are incomplete; in checked studies, under half of the missing clones stem from an unresolved V gene, and the remainder is unexplained. The V and J calls and the clone size are those of that table, but D and trimming were determined from the DNA. This sample gives approximately 150,000 clones in total; around 75% of them show up just once. The biggest ten clones account for 2.5% to 4% of the sample.

To note about this clone: Its antigen remains undetermined. Base qualities are missing; no much larger clone stands one base away.

The chain employs TRBV10-2 and TRBJ1-1; a stretch of 7 junction bases matches TRBD1. The source material was PBMCs. The receptor's source is a man in his forties or fifties in good health and CMV-seronegative. CDR3 region: CASSERRPQGGNTEAFF. The DNA is TGCGCCAGCAGTGAGAGGAGACCTCAGGGGGGTAACACTGAAGCTTTCTTT.